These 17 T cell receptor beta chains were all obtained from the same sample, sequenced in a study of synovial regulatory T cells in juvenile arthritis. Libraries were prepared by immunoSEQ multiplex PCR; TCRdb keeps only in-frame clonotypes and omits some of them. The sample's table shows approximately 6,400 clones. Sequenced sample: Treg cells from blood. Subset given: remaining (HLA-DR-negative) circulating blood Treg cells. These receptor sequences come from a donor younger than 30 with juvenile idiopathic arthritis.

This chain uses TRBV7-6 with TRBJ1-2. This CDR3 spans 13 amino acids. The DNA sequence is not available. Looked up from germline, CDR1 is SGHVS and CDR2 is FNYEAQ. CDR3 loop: CASSLKEMGGYTF.

CDR3 sequence: CASSLGTATSYEQYF. V usage is TRBV5-1 and J usage is TRBJ2-5. CDR3 length equals 15 residues. The DNA sequence is not available. Germline CDR1 reads SGHRS; CDR2 reads YFSETQ.

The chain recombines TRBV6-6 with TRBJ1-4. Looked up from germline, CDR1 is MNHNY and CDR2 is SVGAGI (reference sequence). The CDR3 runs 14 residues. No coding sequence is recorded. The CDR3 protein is CASNPSGLYEKLFF.

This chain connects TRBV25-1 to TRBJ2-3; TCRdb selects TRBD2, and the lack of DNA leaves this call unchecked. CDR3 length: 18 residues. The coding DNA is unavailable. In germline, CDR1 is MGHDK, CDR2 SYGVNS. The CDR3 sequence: CASSEYARASGRAKEQYF.

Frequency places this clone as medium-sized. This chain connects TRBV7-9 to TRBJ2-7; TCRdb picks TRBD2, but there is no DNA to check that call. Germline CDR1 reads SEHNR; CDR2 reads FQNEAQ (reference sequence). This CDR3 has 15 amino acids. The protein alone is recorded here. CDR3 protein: CASSLDVLAGSQQYF.

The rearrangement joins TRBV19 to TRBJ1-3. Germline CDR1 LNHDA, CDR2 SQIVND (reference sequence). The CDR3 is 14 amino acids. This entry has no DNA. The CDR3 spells CASGPGLAGNTIYF.

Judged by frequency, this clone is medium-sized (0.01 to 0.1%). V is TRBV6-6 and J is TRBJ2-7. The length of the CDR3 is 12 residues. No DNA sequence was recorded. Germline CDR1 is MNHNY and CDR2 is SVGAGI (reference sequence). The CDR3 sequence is CASNRGGGEQYF.

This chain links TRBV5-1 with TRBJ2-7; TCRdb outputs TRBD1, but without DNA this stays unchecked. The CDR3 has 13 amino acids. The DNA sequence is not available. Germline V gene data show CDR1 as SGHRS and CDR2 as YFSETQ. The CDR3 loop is CASSAGTGYEQYF. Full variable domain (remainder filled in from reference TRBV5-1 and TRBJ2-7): KAGVTQTPRYLIKTRGQQVTLSCSPISGHRSVSWYQQTPGQGLQFLFEYFSETQRNKGNFPGRFSGRQFSNSRSEMNVSTLELGDSALYLCASSAGTGYEQYFGPGTRLTVT.

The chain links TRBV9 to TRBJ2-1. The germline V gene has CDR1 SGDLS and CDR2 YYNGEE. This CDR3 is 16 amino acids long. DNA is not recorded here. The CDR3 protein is CASSVQVGWGYNEQFF.

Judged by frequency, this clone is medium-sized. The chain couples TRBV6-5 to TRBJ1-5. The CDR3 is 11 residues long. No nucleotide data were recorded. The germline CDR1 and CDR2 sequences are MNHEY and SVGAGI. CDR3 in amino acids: CASSSGWPQHF.

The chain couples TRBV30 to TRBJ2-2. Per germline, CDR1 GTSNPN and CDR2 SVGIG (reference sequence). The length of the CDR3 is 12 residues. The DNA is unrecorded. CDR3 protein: CAWSRDGRELFF.

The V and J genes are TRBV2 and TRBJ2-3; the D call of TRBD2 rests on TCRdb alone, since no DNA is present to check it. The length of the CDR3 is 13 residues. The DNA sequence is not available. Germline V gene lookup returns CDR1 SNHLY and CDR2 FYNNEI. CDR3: CASIATSTDTQYF.

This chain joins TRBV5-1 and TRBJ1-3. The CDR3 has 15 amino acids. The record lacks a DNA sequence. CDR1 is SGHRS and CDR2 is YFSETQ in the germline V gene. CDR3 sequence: CASSLGSFSGNTIYF.

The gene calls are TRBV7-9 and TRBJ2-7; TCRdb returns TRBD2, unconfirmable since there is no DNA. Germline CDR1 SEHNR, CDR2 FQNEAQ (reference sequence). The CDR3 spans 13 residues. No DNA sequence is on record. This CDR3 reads CASIPGLADEQYF.

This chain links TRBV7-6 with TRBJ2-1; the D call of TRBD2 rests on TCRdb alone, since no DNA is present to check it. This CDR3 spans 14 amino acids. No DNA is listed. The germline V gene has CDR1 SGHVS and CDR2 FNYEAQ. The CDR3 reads CASSSLTSGAEQFF.

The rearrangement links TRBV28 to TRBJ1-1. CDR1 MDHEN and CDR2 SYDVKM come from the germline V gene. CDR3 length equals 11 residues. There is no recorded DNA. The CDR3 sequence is CASNLNTEAFF. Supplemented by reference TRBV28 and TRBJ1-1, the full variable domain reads DVKVTQSSRYLVKRTGEKVFLECVQDMDHENMFWYRQDPGLGLRLIYFSYDVKMKEKGDIPEGYSVSREKKERFSLILESASTNQTSMYLCASNLNTEAFFGQGTRLTVV.

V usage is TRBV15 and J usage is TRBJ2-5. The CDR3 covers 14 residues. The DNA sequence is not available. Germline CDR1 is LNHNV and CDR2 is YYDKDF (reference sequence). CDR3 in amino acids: CATSKGGLKETQYF.